Presented here are 23 T cell receptor beta chains from one specimen sequenced in a study of Ad26.COV2.S vaccination and SARS-CoV-2 variants. Assay used: immunoSEQ multiplex PCR; TCRdb lists only in-frame clones, some missing. The sample lists approximately 300,000 clones, about 82% occurring once. Sample treatment: around 19 received Ad26.COV2.S at low or high dose, single or two shots; about 5 received placebo; per-sample allocation not given. At day 63 after the first vaccine or placebo injection, samples were drawn. The sequenced sample was peripheral blood, obtained in a trial of Ad26.COV2.S vaccine versus placebo. Every receptor here comes from a person between 18 and 65 years old who received the Ad26.COV2.S COVID-19 vaccine or a placebo.

This rearrangement joins TRBV7-2 to TRBJ1-4; D unclear. V was clipped by 5 bases and J by 8 bases, with 9 bases between them. CDR3 length: 12 amino acids. CDR1 is SGHTA, CDR2 FQGNSA, per germline. CDR3 sequence (DNA): TGTGCCAGCAGCGTAGGAATAGAAAAACTGTTTTTT. Protein product: CASSVGIEKLFF.

V usage is TRBV18 and J usage is TRBJ1-1; TRBD1 aligns across 9 bases. Germline V gene sequence: CDR1 KGHSH, CDR2 LQKENI. This CDR3 spans 17 amino acids. With V trimmed by 2 bases and J by 4 bases, 11 bases remained unmatched. CDR3 protein: CASSPLTGTGRGTEAFF. CDR3 in DNA: TGTGCCAGCTCACCATTAACCGGGACAGGGAGGGGCACTGAAGCTTTCTTT.

CDR3 DNA sequence: TGTGCCAGCACTCGAGGATGGGCGGGGGCTAACTACGAGCAGTACTTC. Protein sequence: CASTRGWAGANYEQYF. J is TRBJ2-7 and V is TRBV11-2; D is possibly TRBD2 (7 bases). From germline, CDR1 is SGHAT and CDR2 FQNNGV. This CDR3 is built from 16 residues. The V and J ends lost 7 bases and 3 bases respectively, with 22 bases between them.

Of note for this clone: One end of the junction varies from germline; a read error may be responsible. The V call is TRBV5-4, the J call TRBJ2-1; maybe TRBD2 (5 bases). Germline V gives CDR1 SGHNT, CDR2 YYREEE (reference sequence). The CDR3 spans 16 residues. As DNA, the CDR3 is TGTGCCAGCACCTTGGGGTCGGGGAGCTCCTACAATGAGCAGTTCTTC. This codes for CASTLGSGSSYNEQFF.

The chain joins TRBV9 to TRBJ2-3, with 8 positions matching TRBD1. Germline assignment: CDR1 SGDLS and CDR2 YYNGEE. The length of the CDR3 is 18 residues. V shed 3 bases, J shed 1 base, and the junction held 13 bases outside the gene matches. The chain's CDR3 is CASSARLTTGVGTDTQYF. In DNA form, the CDR3 reads TGTGCCAGCAGCGCTCGCCTAACGACAGGGGTAGGCACAGATACGCAGTATTTT.

This clone has just one count. The chain recombines TRBV4-1 with TRBJ1-2; the D gene is possibly TRBD1 (5 bases). The CDR3 is made up of 16 amino acids. The V and J ends lost 0 bases and 4 bases respectively, with 15 bases between them. Germline values: CDR1 MGHRA, CDR2 YSYEKL. This chain's CDR3 is CASSQEGTDSTYGYTF. The CDR3 region has the DNA TGCGCCAGCAGCCAAGAAGGGACTGACAGTACCTATGGCTACACCTTC.

This clone was counted a few times. The chain joins TRBV6-2 or TRBV6-3 to TRBJ2-2; D call uncertain. V was pared by 1 base and J by 4 bases, with 13 bases between. The CDR3 has 16 amino acids. The germline CDR1 and CDR2 sequences are MNHEY and SVGEGT. The CDR3 DNA reads TGTGCCAGCAGTTACTTGGACGGGCTCGGCACCGGGGAGCTGTTTTTT. Amino acids: CASSYLDGLGTGELFF.

Written as DNA, the CDR3 is TGTGCCAGCTCACACTACGGGACGGGCTCCTACGAGCAGTACTTC. This codes for CASSHYGTGSYEQYF. The chain joins TRBV18 to TRBJ2-7, with D perhaps assigned TRBD1 or TRBD2 (5 bases each). Germline CDR1 KGHSH, CDR2 LQKENI. This CDR3 has 15 amino acids. Trimming stripped 4 bases from V and 0 bases from J, with 13 bases between.

This sequence joins TRBV19 and TRBJ1-1, with 7 nucleotides matching TRBD1. V lost 4 bases, J lost 1 base, and 9 bases stayed unmatched. Germline CDR1 LNHDA, CDR2 SQIVND (reference sequence). The CDR3 is made up of 16 amino acids. As DNA, the CDR3 is TGTGCCAGTAGTACCCCGAACAGGGGCGCGAACACTGAAGCTTTCTTT. This gives the protein CASSTPNRGANTEAFF.

This chain joins TRBV6-5 and TRBJ2-7; 7 bases are a match to TRBD2. CDR1 and CDR2 from the germline V gene are MNHEY and SVGAGI. Trimming at V came to 7 bases and at J to 4 bases, leaving 7 bases not matched to a gene. This CDR3 is 13 amino acids long. The CDR3: CASNEWGGYEQYF. CDR3 DNA: TGTGCCAGCAACGAATGGGGGGGATACGAGCAGTACTTC.

The rearrangement joins TRBV6-5 to TRBJ1-1; 8 bases match TRBD1. The CDR3 is made up of 14 amino acids. Germline V gene lookup returns CDR1 MNHEY and CDR2 SVGAGI. V dropped 7 bases and J dropped 1; count of bases not matched to a gene: 5. The CDR3 coding sequence is TGTGCCAGCACTCAGGGGGCGGCGAACACTGAAGCTTTCTTT. Protein product: CASTQGAANTEAFF.

The CDR3 reads CASSRDRLNTEAFF. The CDR3, as DNA: TGTGCCAGCAGCAGGGACAGGTTGAACACTGAAGCTTTCTTT. This chain connects TRBV7-8 to TRBJ1-1; TRBD1 agrees at 8 bases. Looked up from germline, CDR1 is SGHVS and CDR2 is FQNEAQ. The CDR3 contains 14 residues. Trimming at V came to 5 bases and at J to 0 bases, leaving 2 bases not matched to a gene.

The rearrangement joins TRBV27 to TRBJ1-5; 7 nucleotides match TRBD1. The V gene end was trimmed by 6 bases and the J gene end by 7 bases; junction bases not matched to a gene: 6. This CDR3 region has 13 residues. Germline V CDR1 and CDR2: MNHEY, SMNVEV (reference sequence). In nucleotides, the CDR3 is TGTGCCAGCAGACAGGACAGGCTGCAGCCCCAGCATTTT. It is translated as CASRQDRLQPQHF.

This chain joins TRBV5-5 and TRBJ1-3; 7 bases fit TRBD1. CDR3 length: 16 residues. CDR1 is SGHKS and CDR2 is YYEKEE in the germline V gene (reference sequence). J lost 2 bases, V lost 4 bases, and 9 bases had no gene match. The CDR3 nucleotides are TGTGCCAGCAGCGCAGGGGGGCCCGCGGCTGGAAACACCATATATTTT. Its protein is CASSAGGPAAGNTIYF.

The chain carries TRBV30 and TRBJ1-5; D call uncertain. Looked up from germline, CDR1 is GTSNPN and CDR2 is SVGIG (reference sequence). V lost 0 bases and J 1 base, leaving 7 bases between the germline ends. This CDR3 region has 14 residues. The CDR3 sequence is CAWSVRASNQPQHF. CDR3 DNA: TGTGCCTGGAGTGTAAGGGCAAGCAATCAGCCCCAGCATTTT.

The chain couples TRBV10-3 to TRBJ2-3, with 11 bases that match TRBD2. Germline V gene data show CDR1 as ENHRY and CDR2 as SYGVKD. The ends lost 3 bases at V and 4 bases at J; junction bases unmatched: 9. CDR3 length equals 17 residues. Written as DNA, the CDR3 is TGTGCCATCAGTGAAATAATTAGCGGGGGGGTTGCAGATACGCAGTATTTT. It encodes CAISEIISGGVADTQYF.

The chain is built from TRBV3-1 (or the pseudogene TRBV3-2) and TRBJ2-4; D remains unclear. The germline V and J ends were trimmed by 2 bases and 4 bases, with 12 bases remaining between them. CDR3 length equals 15 residues. Germline V CDR1 and CDR2: LGHDT, YNNKEL (reference sequence). The DNA of the CDR3 is TGTGCCAGCAGCCAACACGACTTGAGGAAAAACATTCAGTACTTC. Amino acids: CASSQHDLRKNIQYF.

This rearrangement joins TRBV5-6 to TRBJ1-2; 7 positions match TRBD1. J gave up 2 bases and V 1 base, and 2 bases lay outside the gene matches. Germline V lookup: CDR1 SGHDT, CDR2 YYEEEE. CDR3 size: 14 residues. CDR3 nucleotide sequence: TGTGCCAGCAGCTTGTGGGGACAGAACTATGGCTACACCTTC. It is translated as CASSLWGQNYGYTF.

This chain links TRBV5-1 with TRBJ2-2, with a weak D call TRBD1 (6 bases). The ends were cut back, 4 bases at V and 0 bases at J, with 10 bases in the middle. The CDR3 spans 15 residues. Per germline, CDR1 SGHRS and CDR2 YFSETQ. The CDR3 reads CASSRDNANTGELFF. Here the CDR3 DNA reads TGCGCCAGCAGCAGGGACAACGCGAACACCGGGGAGCTGTTTTTT.

A few counts support this clone. The chain carries TRBV7-9 and TRBJ1-3; D remains unclear. CDR1 is SEHNR, CDR2 FQNEAQ, per germline (reference sequence). There are 13 residues in the CDR3. The germline V and J ends were trimmed by 7 bases and 2 bases, with 9 bases remaining between them. This chain's CDR3 is CASMERAGNTIYF. The CDR3 DNA follows: TGTGCCAGCATGGAGCGAGCTGGAAACACCATATATTTT. Looking up the rest from reference TRBV7-9 and TRBJ1-3 gives the full variable domain: DTGVSQNPRHKITKRGQNVTFRCDPISEHNRLYWYRQTLGQGPEFLTYFQNEAQLEKSRLLSDRFSAERPKGSFSTLEIQRTEQGDSAMYLCASMERAGNTIYFGEGSWLTVV.

This clone has only one observation. The chain combines TRBV2 with TRBJ1-2, with 12 bases lining up with TRBD1. The germline V gene has CDR1 SNHLY and CDR2 FYNNEI. V gave up 6 bases and J gave up 2 bases; unmatched junction bases: 1. The CDR3 runs 14 residues. In DNA, the CDR3 is TGTGCCAGCAGGGGGACAGGGGGCAACTATGGCTACACCTTC. This translates into CASRGTGGNYGYTF.

The chain combines TRBV19 with TRBJ1-2; 7 positions agree with TRBD1. The junction had 9 bases not matched to a gene; V was cut back by 5 bases and J by 6 bases. The germline V gene encodes CDR1 LNHDA and CDR2 SQIVND (reference sequence). The CDR3 contains 14 residues. CDR3 in DNA: TGTGCCAGTAGTCTACGACAGGGAATCGATGGCTACACCTTC. It specifies CASSLRQGIDGYTF.

CDR3 DNA sequence: TGTGCCTGGCTTAAAGACCGGGACAGCGAGACCCAGTACTTC. It specifies CAWLKDRDSETQYF. The rearrangement joins TRBV30 to TRBJ2-5; 7 positions match TRBD1. The CDR3 has 14 residues. Trimming took 5 bases from V and 5 from J; bases not matched to a gene: 11. Looked up from germline, CDR1 is GTSNPN and CDR2 is SVGIG (reference sequence).